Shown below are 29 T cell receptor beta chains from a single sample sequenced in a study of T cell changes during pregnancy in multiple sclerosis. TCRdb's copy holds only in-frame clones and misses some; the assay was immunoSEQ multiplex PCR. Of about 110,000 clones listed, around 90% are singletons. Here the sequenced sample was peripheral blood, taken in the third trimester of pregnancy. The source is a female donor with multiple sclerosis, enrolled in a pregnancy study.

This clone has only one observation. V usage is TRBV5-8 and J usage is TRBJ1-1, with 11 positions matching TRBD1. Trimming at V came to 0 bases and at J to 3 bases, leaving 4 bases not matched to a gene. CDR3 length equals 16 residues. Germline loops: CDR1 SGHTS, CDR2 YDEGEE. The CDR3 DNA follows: TGTGCCAGCAGCTTGGGGACAGGGGGCGCGGACACTGAAGCTTTCTTT. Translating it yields CASSLGTGGADTEAFF. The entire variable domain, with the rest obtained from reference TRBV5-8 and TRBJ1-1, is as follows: EAGVTQSPTHLIKTRGQQATLRCSPISGHTSVYWYQQALGLGLQFLLWYDEGEERNRGNFPPRFSGRQFPNYSSELNVNALELEDSALYLCASSLGTGGADTEAFFGQGTRLTVV.

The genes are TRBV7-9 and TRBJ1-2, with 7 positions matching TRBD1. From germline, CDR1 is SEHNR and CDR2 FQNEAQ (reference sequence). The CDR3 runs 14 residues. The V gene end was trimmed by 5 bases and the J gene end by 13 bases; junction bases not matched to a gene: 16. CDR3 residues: CASSLRDRSTPRTF. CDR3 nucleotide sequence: TGTGCCAGCAGCCTCCGGGACAGATCCACCCCTCGCACCTTC.

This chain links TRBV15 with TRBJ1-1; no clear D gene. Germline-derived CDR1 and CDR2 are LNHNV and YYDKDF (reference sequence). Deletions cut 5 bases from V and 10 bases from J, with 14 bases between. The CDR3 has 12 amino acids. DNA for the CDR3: TGTGCCACCAGCCCACTTCGGTCGGGAGCTTTCTTT. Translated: CATSPLRSGAFF. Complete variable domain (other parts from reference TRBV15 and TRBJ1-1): DAMVIQNPRYQVTQFGKPVTLSCSQTLNHNVMYWYQQKSSQAPKLLFHYYDKDFNNEADTPDNFQSRRPNTSFCFLDIRSPGLGDTAMYLCATSPLRSGAFFGQGTRLTVV.

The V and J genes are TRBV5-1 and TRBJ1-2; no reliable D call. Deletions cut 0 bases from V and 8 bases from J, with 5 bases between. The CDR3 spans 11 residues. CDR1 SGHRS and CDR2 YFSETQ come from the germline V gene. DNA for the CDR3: TGCGCCAGCAGCTTGGATCTGGGCTACACCTTC. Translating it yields CASSLDLGYTF.

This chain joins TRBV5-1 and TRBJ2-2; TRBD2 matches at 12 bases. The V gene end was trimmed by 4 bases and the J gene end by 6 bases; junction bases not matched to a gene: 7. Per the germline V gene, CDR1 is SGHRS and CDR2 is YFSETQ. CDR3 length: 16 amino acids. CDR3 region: CASSAPTSGSPGELFF. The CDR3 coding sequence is TGCGCCAGCAGCGCGCCGACTAGCGGGAGTCCCGGGGAGCTGTTTTTT.

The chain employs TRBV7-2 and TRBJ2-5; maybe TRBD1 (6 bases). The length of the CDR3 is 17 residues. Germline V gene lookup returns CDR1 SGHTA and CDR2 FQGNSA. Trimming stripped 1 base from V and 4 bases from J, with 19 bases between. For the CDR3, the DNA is TGTGCCAGCAGCTTAGAGGGTCCCGACAGGTGGAGAGAGACCCAGTACTTC. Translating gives CASSLEGPDRWRETQYF.

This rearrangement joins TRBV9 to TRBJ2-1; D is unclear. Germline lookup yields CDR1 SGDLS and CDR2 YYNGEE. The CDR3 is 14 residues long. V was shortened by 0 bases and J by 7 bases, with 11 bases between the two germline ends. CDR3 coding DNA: TGTGCCAGCAGCGTAGCGGCGCTAGGTAATGAGCAGTTCTTC. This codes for CASSVAALGNEQFF.

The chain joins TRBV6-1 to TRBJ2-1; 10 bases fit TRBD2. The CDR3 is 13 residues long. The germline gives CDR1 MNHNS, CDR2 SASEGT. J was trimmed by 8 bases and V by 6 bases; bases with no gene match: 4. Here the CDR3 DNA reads TGTGCCAGCAGGGGGACTAGCGTCCATGAGCAGTTCTTC. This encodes CASRGTSVHEQFF.

The DNA for the CDR3 is TGTGCCTGGAGCTACGGGGGTGGCTATGGCTACACCTTC. It specifies CAWSYGGGYGYTF. V usage is TRBV30 and J usage is TRBJ1-2; possibly TRBD1 for D (5 bases). Per the germline V gene, CDR1 is GTSNPN and CDR2 is SVGIG (reference sequence). Trimming took off 3 bases at V and 4 bases at J, with 12 bases between the two ends. The CDR3 is 13 residues long. The whole variable domain, remainder taken from reference TRBV30 and TRBJ1-2, is SQTIHQWPATLVQPVGSPLSLECTVEGTSNPNLYWYRQAAGRGLQLLFYSVGIGQISSEVPQNLSASRPQDRQFILSSKKLLLSDSGFYLCAWSYGGGYGYTFGSGTRLTVV.

The CDR3 region has the DNA TGTGCCAGCAGCTCGAGACAGAACACTGAAGCTTTCTTT. Amino acids: CASSSRQNTEAFF. The chain has TRBV13 and TRBJ1-1; no reliable D call. This CDR3 comprises 13 residues. Germline V gene lookup returns CDR1 PRHDT and CDR2 FYEKMQ (reference sequence). V was cut by 4 bases and J by 1 base, with 7 bases left in between.

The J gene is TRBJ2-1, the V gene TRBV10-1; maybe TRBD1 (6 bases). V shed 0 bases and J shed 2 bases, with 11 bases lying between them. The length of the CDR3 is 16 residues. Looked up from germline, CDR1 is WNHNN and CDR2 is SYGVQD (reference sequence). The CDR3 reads CASSESRGSTYNEQFF. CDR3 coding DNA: TGCGCCAGCAGTGAGTCGAGGGGGAGCACCTACAATGAGCAGTTCTTC.

CDR3 DNA: TGCGCCAGCAGCGAGGGGACTAGCGGGGCCTACGAGCAGTACTTC. It encodes CASSEGTSGAYEQYF. The chain combines TRBV5-1 with TRBJ2-7, with 13 bases that match TRBD2. Unmatched junction bases numbered 3, after V lost 4 bases and J lost 2 bases. The germline CDR1 and CDR2 sequences are SGHRS and YFSETQ. The CDR3 consists of 15 residues.

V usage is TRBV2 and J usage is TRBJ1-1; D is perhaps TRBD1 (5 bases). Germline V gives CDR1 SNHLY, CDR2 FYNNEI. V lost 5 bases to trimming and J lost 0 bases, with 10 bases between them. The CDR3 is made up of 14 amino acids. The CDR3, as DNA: TGTGCCAGCAGTCGGCAGGGAATGAACACTGAAGCTTTCTTT. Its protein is CASSRQGMNTEAFF.

The CDR3: CASSLDPDETQYF. The CDR3 nucleotides are TGTGCCAGCAGCTTAGATCCAGATGAGACCCAGTACTTC. The rearrangement links TRBV11-2 to TRBJ2-5; no firm D call. Germline CDR1 and CDR2: SGHAT and FQNNGV. Trimming stripped 0 bases from V and 5 bases from J, with 7 bases between. The CDR3 runs to 13 residues. The full variable domain, completed using reference TRBV11-2 and TRBJ2-5, is EAGVAQSPRYKIIEKRQSVAFWCNPISGHATLYWYQQILGQGPKLLIQFQNNGVVDDSQLPKDRFSAERLKGVDSTLKIQPAKLEDSAVYLCASSLDPDETQYFGPGTRLLVL.

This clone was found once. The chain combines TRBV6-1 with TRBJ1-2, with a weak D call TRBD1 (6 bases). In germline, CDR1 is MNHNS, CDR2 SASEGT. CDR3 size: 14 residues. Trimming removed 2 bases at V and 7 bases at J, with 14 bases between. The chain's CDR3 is CASSEYNRVSGYTF. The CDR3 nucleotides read TGTGCCAGCAGTGAATATAACAGGGTTTCTGGCTACACCTTC.

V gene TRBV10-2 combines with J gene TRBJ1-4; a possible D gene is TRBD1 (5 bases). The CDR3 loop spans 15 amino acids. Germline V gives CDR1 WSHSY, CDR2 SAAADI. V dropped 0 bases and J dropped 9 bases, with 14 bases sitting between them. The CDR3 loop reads CASSESTAAGQKLFF. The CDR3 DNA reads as TGCGCCAGCAGTGAGTCGACGGCCGCAGGGCAAAAACTGTTTTTT.

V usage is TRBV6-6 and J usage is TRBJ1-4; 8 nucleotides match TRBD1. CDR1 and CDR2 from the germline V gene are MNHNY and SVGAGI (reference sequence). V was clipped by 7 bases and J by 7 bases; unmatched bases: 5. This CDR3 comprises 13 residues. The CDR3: CASKQGGSEKLFF. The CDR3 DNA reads TGTGCCAGCAAACAGGGGGGGAGTGAAAAACTGTTTTTT.

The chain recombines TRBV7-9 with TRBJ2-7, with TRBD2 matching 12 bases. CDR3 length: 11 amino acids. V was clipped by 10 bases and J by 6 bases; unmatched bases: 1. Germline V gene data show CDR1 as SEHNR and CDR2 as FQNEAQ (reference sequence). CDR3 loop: CATTSGSEQYF. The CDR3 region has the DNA TGTGCCACGACTAGCGGGAGCGAGCAGTACTTC. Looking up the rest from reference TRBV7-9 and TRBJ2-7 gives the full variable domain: DTGVSQNPRHKITKRGQNVTFRCDPISEHNRLYWYRQTLGQGPEFLTYFQNEAQLEKSRLLSDRFSAERPKGSFSTLEIQRTEQGDSAMYLCATTSGSEQYFGPGTRLTVT.

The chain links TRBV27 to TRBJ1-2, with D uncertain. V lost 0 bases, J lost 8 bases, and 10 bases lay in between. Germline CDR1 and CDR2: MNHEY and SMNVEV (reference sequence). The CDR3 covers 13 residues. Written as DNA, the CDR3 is TGTGCCAGCAGTTTATCGTCGAGTCTAGGCTACACCTTC. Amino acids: CASSLSSSLGYTF.

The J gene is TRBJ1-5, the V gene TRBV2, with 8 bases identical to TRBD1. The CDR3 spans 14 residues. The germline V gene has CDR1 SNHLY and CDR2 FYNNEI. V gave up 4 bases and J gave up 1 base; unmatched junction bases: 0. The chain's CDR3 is CASSGTGSNQPQHF. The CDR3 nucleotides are TGTGCCAGCAGTGGGACAGGGAGCAATCAGCCCCAGCATTTT.

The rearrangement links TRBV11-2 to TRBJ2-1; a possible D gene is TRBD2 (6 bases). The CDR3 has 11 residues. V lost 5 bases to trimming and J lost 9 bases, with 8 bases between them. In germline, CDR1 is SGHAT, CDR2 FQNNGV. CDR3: CASSQEGEQFF. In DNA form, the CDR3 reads TGTGCCAGCAGCCAGGAGGGTGAGCAGTTCTTC.

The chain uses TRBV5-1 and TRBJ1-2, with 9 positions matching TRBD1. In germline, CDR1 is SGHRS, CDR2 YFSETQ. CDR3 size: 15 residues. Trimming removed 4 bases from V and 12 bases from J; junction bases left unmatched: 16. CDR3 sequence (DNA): TGCGCCAGCAGCGGGGGGACAGGGAAGGATGGCGTACACACCTTC. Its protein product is CASSGGTGKDGVHTF.

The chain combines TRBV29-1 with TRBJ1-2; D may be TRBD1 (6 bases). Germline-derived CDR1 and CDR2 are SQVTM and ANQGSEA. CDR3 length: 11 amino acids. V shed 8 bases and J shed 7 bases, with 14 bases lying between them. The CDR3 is CSTDRSSGYTF. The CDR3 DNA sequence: TGCAGCACTGACAGGTCGAGTGGCTACACCTTC.

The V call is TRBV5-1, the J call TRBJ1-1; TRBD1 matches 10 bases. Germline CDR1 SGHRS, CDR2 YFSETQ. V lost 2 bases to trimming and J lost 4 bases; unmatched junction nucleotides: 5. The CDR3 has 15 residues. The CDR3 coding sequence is TGCGCCAGCAGCTTCCAGACAGGGGGCATCACTGAAGCTTTCTTT. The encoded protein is CASSFQTGGITEAFF.

As DNA, the CDR3 is TGTGCCAGCAGCTTAACCGGCCTAGCGGGAGAGACCCAGTACTTC. It specifies CASSLTGLAGETQYF. The chain uses TRBV7-3 and TRBJ2-5; TRBD2 matches 8 bases. The germline V gene has CDR1 SGHTA and CDR2 FQGTGA. The CDR3 extends over 15 amino acids. Trimming took 0 bases from V and 4 from J; bases not matched to a gene: 4.

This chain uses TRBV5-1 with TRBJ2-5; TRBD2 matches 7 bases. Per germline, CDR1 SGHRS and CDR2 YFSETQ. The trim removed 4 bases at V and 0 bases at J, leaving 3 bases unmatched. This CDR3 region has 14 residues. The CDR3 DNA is TGCGCCAGCAGCCCCGGGGGGTACCAAGAGACCCAGTACTTC. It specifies CASSPGGYQETQYF.

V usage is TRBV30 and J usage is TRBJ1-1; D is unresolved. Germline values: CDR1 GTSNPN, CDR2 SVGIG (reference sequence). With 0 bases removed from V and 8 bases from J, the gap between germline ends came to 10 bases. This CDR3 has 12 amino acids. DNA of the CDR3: TGTGCCTGGAGTGTACGTGGCTCAGAAGCTTTCTTT. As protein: CAWSVRGSEAFF.

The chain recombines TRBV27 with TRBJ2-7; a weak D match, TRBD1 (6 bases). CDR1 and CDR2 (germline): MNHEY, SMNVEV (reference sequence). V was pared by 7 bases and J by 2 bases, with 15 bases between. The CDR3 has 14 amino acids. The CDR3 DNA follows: TGTGCCAGCAAAGAGGGCAGGGGCCCCTACGAGCAGTACTTC. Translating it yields CASKEGRGPYEQYF.

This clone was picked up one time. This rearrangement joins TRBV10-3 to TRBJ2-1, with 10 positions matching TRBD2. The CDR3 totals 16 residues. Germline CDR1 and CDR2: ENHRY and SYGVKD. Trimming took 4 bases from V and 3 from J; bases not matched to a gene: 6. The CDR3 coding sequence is TGTGCCATCAGTGGTGAAGTAGCGGGGGGCTACAATGAGCAGTTCTTC. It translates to CAISGEVAGGYNEQFF.